A single sample is the source of the 3 T cell receptor beta chains below, sequenced in a study of T cells after yellow fever vaccination. From the 5' RACE reads, TCRdb called clonotypes with MiXCR, one entry per CDR3 protein. The table records 250,000 to 350,000 distinct CDR3 sequences, 6.8% of them present only once. The sample in question was PBMCs, obtained roughly 46 days after the first yellow fever vaccination. The receptors were gathered from a man younger than 35 who received the YFV17D yellow fever vaccine.

This clonotype was detected a few times. The chain is built from TRBV5-4 and TRBJ2-5, with 10 bases lining up with TRBD1. After removal of 4 bases from V and 7 bases from J, the junction contained 4 bases not matched to a gene. This CDR3 is 13 amino acids long. Germline CDR1 is SGHNT and CDR2 is YYREEE (reference sequence). The CDR3 loop reads CASSPGQGGTQYF. The CDR3 DNA sequence: TGTGCCAGCAGCCCCGGACAGGGGGGGACCCAGTACTTC.

The J gene is TRBJ1-1, the V gene TRBV25-1; 7 bases are a match to TRBD1. Trimming cost V 6 bases and J 4 bases; bases outside gene matches: 8. CDR1 MGHDK and CDR2 SYGVNS come from the germline V gene. The CDR3 length is 14 residues. This CDR3 reads CASRNSGGATEAFF. The CDR3 bases are TGTGCCAGCAGGAACTCAGGGGGGGCCACTGAAGCTTTCTTT.

As regards this clonotype: At one of its ends the junction is not consistent with the germline gene, which may arise from a read error. CDR3 sequence (DNA): TGTCCCAGCAGTGACTCGCTAGCCGTTCTACAGTACTTC. Protein sequence: CPSSDSLAVLQYF. The chain joins TRBV25-1 to TRBJ2-5; weak D call: TRBD2 (5 bases). Germline V gene sequence: CDR1 MGHDK, CDR2 SYGVNS. The CDR3 is 13 residues long.